These 30 T cell receptor beta chains were sequenced from one sample in a study of breast tumors, draining lymph nodes, adjacent tissues. TCRdb processed the multiplex PCR reads anew with MiXCR; each CDR3 protein has one entry. Among roughly 260,000 distinct CDR3 sequences listed, roughly 31% were seen once. The lymph nodes were axillary draining lymph nodes from breast cancer patients. Sequencing was done on a sample of axillary lymph node tissue. Receptor source: a female donor with breast cancer. Some clones in this sample may be carry-over from other donors' samples.

Many counts were recorded for this clonotype. One junction end disagrees with the germline gene, perhaps due to a read error. The J gene is TRBJ2-2, the V gene TRBV29-1, with 8 bases fitting TRBD1. The CDR3 spans 14 residues. The germline CDR1 and CDR2 sequences are SQVTM and ANQGSEA. CDR3 loop: CSVRDRTNTWELFF. Written as DNA, the CDR3 is TGCAGCGTGAGGGACAGGACGAACACCTGGGAGCTGTTTTTT.

On this clonotype itself: At one boundary the junction diverges from the germline segment, which might be a read error. The chain is built from TRBV7-9 and TRBJ1-5, with 9 bases identical to TRBD1. CDR1 is SEHNR, CDR2 FQNEAQ, per germline (reference sequence). The CDR3 has 12 residues. The DNA of the CDR3 is TGTGCTAGCAGCTTGGGACAGGGCAACGAGCATTTT. Translation: CASSLGQGNEHF.

V usage is TRBV4-1 and J usage is TRBJ1-6, with 12 bases lining up with TRBD1. This CDR3 spans 16 amino acids. After removal of 1 base from V and 7 bases from J, the junction contained 2 bases not matched to a gene. Germline V lookup: CDR1 MGHRA, CDR2 YSYEKL. CDR3 nucleotides: TGCGCCAGCAGCCAAGGGGGGACAGGGGGCAATTCACCCCTCCACTTT. Protein sequence: CASSQGGTGGNSPLHF.

The chain carries TRBV20-1 and TRBJ1-5, with D hard to call. Germline loops: CDR1 DFQATT, CDR2 SNEGSKA (reference sequence). The V end was cut by 2 bases, the J end by 4 bases, with 9 bases between. CDR3 size: 13 residues. Written as DNA, the CDR3 is TGCAGTGCTAGACCGCCAACAAATCAGCCCCAGCATTTT. This translates into CSARPPTNQPQHF.

As to this clonotype: A single base separates this from a much larger clone, so it may be a read error. This chain joins TRBV20-1 and TRBJ2-1; D is ambiguous. The length of the CDR3 is 16 residues. Germline CDR1 DFQATT, CDR2 SNEGSKA (reference sequence). The CDR3 protein is CGARAGRSPIQSEQFF. The DNA for the CDR3 is TGCGGTGCTAGAGCCGGTCGTAGTCCCATACAAAGTGAGCAGTTCTTC.

This clonotype was picked up many times. The chain uses TRBV19 and TRBJ2-7, with TRBD1 matching 8 bases. The length of the CDR3 is 14 residues. With 6 bases clipped from V and 6 bases from J, the junction kept 10 bases outside the gene matches. In germline, CDR1 is LNHDA, CDR2 SQIVND (reference sequence). The CDR3 region has the DNA TGTGCCAGTAGGACAGGGACAGGACTTGGCGAGCAGTACTTC. It codes for CASRTGTGLGEQYF.

This CDR3 is CASSLATGGVGTQYF. The CDR3 nucleotides read TGTGCCAGCAGCTTAGCTACAGGGGGCGTAGGGACCCAGTACTTC. The rearrangement joins TRBV11-1 to TRBJ2-5; TRBD1 matches at 9 bases. The CDR3 loop spans 15 amino acids. Germline CDR1 SGHAT, CDR2 FQDESV (reference sequence). Trimming cost V 0 bases and J 7 bases; bases outside gene matches: 6.

This clonotype has ten or more counts. The chain employs TRBV20-1 and TRBJ2-5, with a weak D call TRBD1 (6 bases). Germline V gives CDR1 DFQATT, CDR2 SNEGSKA (reference sequence). Trimming left V 6 bases short and J 3 bases short, with 23 bases between. This CDR3 has 16 amino acids. The CDR3 reads CSAPWTVSAAKETQYF. CDR3 bases: TGCAGTGCCCCCTGGACAGTGTCGGCGGCTAAAGAGACCCAGTACTTC.

This clonotype was seen more than once but under ten times. Given a much more abundant clone one base away, this may be a read error. The chain has TRBV7-9 and TRBJ1-2; perhaps TRBD1 as D (6 bases). The CDR3 is 15 residues long. From germline, CDR1 is SEHNR and CDR2 FQNEAQ (reference sequence). DNA of the CDR3: TGTGCCAGCAGCTTACGGGGGGCGCCCAACTATGGCTACCCCTTC. Translating it yields CASSLRGAPNYGYPF.

This clonotype occurred many times. The chain couples TRBV10-3 to TRBJ1-5; tentatively, D is TRBD1 (6 bases). The CDR3 covers 15 residues. CDR1 is ENHRY and CDR2 is SYGVKD in the germline V gene. V lost 4 bases and J lost 3, with 13 bases in between. CDR3 nucleotide sequence: TGTGCCATCAGTGGGGGGCGGGGGATCAATCAGCCCCAGCATTTT. Translation: CAISGGRGINQPQHF.

This clonotype has at least ten counts. This chain uses TRBV11-3 with TRBJ2-7, with unresolved D. Looked up from germline, CDR1 is SGHNT and CDR2 is YENEEA. V dropped 5 bases and J dropped 4 bases, with 12 bases sitting between them. This CDR3 spans 13 amino acids. CDR3 amino acids: CASSLISRYEQYF. DNA of the CDR3: TGTGCCAGCAGCCTCATCTCGCGGTACGAGCAGTACTTC.

The chain employs TRBV10-3 and TRBJ2-5; 12 nucleotides agree with TRBD2. Germline V gene data show CDR1 as ENHRY and CDR2 as SYGVKD. With 5 bases clipped from V and 7 bases from J, the junction kept 8 bases outside the gene matches. This CDR3 region has 15 residues. DNA for the CDR3: TGTGCCATCAGTAGGCTAGCGGGAGGGGAAGGGACCCAGTACTTC. Its translation: CAISRLAGGEGTQYF.

This chain uses TRBV2 with TRBJ1-1; 8 bases agree with TRBD1. Germline CDR1 SNHLY, CDR2 FYNNEI. The J segment lost 6 bases and the V segment lost 6 bases, leaving 9 bases of the junction unmatched. The CDR3 contains 14 residues. As DNA, the CDR3 is TGTGCCAGCAGCCTGACCGGACAGGGCTCTGAAGCTTTCTTT. It encodes CASSLTGQGSEAFF.

At least ten counts were recorded for this clonotype. V and J are TRBV10-1 and TRBJ2-7; 9 bases map to TRBD2. The CDR3 is made up of 14 amino acids. The junction had 5 bases not matched to a gene; V was cut back by 5 bases and J by 3 bases. Germline V gene data show CDR1 as WNHNN and CDR2 as SYGVQD (reference sequence). The CDR3 sequence: CASSRTSEFYEQYF. CDR3 bases: TGCGCCAGCAGTCGGACTAGCGAGTTCTACGAGCAGTACTTC.

This clonotype has at least ten counts. This chain uses TRBV11-3 with TRBJ2-7; D possibly corresponds to TRBD1 (6 bases). This CDR3 region has 13 residues. Germline CDR1 and CDR2: SGHNT and YENEEA. The V end lost 5 bases, the J end lost 3 bases, and 11 bases lay between the germline ends. CDR3 in DNA: TGTGCCAGCAGCAGAGACAGGCTCTACGAGCAGTACTTC. This translates into CASSRDRLYEQYF.

V and J are TRBV6-2 or TRBV6-3 and TRBJ2-5, with a tentative D call TRBD2 (5 bases). The V end lost 3 bases, the J end lost 3 bases, and 14 bases lay between the germline ends. CDR3 length equals 15 residues. Germline V lookup: CDR1 MNHEY, CDR2 SVGEGT. Written as DNA, the CDR3 is TGTGCCAGCAGTTATACGGGAATGAGGGAAGAGACCCAGTACTTC. Protein product: CASSYTGMREETQYF.

V usage is TRBV9 and J usage is TRBJ2-7, with a tentative D call TRBD1 (6 bases). Trimming removed 0 bases from V and 5 bases from J, with 6 bases in between. Germline lookup yields CDR1 SGDLS and CDR2 YYNGEE. The CDR3 covers 12 residues. CDR3 in amino acids: CASSVGGHEQYF. The CDR3, as DNA: TGTGCCAGCAGCGTAGGGGGGCACGAGCAGTACTTC.

This clonotype has only a few counts. A much larger clone sits a single nucleotide away, making a read error possible. J is TRBJ2-7 and V is TRBV9, with D possibly matching TRBD2 (6 bases). The CDR3 consists of 14 residues. CDR1 is SGDLS, CDR2 YYNGEE, per germline. DNA for the CDR3: TGTGCCAGCAGCGTAGGCGGGATCTCCTACGAGCAGTCCTTC. This encodes CASSVGGISYEQSF.

Regarding this clonotype: This may arise from a read error, as a much more abundant clone is one base away. The rearrangement joins TRBV7-9 to TRBJ2-7; the match to TRBD1 covers 8 bases. Trimming cost V 11 bases and J 1 base; bases outside gene matches: 13. This CDR3 has 15 residues. Germline V gene sequence: CDR1 SEHNR, CDR2 FQNEAQ (reference sequence). The CDR3 nucleotides read TGTGCCCCCAAGGGTGCTGACAGGGGTTCCTACGAGCAGTACTTC. As protein: CAPKGADRGSYEQYF.

This clonotype was recorded at least ten times. J is TRBJ2-2 and V is TRBV12-3 or TRBV12-4; D call uncertain. V shed 8 bases and J shed 6 bases, with 4 bases lying between them. The CDR3 runs 10 residues. The CDR3: CASGSGELFF. CDR3 sequence (DNA): TGTGCCAGCGGGTCCGGGGAGCTGTTTTTT.

This clonotype was recorded at least ten times. V is TRBV11-3 and J is TRBJ2-5; the D is unclear. The CDR3 has 9 amino acids. Germline V CDR1 and CDR2: SGHNT, YENEEA. The V end lost 3 bases, the J end lost 7 bases, and 0 bases lay between the germline ends. CDR3 nucleotides: TGTGCCAGCAGCTTGACCCAGTACTTC. Translating gives CASSLTQYF.

This clonotype was detected ten times or more. This sequence joins TRBV10-1 and TRBJ2-1, with D maybe TRBD1 (6 bases). Trimming left V 5 bases short and J 6 bases short, with 17 bases between. Germline V CDR1 and CDR2: WNHNN, SYGVQD (reference sequence). This CDR3 has 15 residues. This CDR3 reads CASSLTGLERNEQFF. The CDR3 DNA follows: TGCGCCAGCAGTCTCACAGGGTTAGAACGCAATGAGCAGTTCTTC.

This clonotype was seen at least ten times. The chain carries TRBV2 and TRBJ2-5; 7 positions agree with TRBD1. Germline CDR1 reads SNHLY; CDR2 reads FYNNEI. This CDR3 contains 14 residues. After removal of 6 bases from V and 2 bases from J, the junction contained 6 bases not matched to a gene. The CDR3 DNA reads as TGTGCCAGCAGGGGGATACAGGGGCAAGAGACCCAGTACTTC. This sequence encodes CASRGIQGQETQYF.

Many counts were recorded for this clonotype. The chain couples TRBV7-9 to TRBJ2-7; the match to TRBD2 covers 13 bases. Germline CDR1 is SEHNR and CDR2 is FQNEAQ (reference sequence). V was clipped by 6 bases and J by 6 bases; unmatched bases: 5. There are 14 residues in the CDR3. The chain's CDR3 is CASRSGLAGTEQYF. Here the CDR3 DNA reads TGTGCCAGCAGGTCGGGACTAGCGGGAACCGAGCAGTACTTC.

This clonotype was found many times. The rearrangement uses TRBV4-2 and TRBJ2-3, with 7 positions matching TRBD2. J gave up 0 bases and V 5 bases, and 8 bases lay outside the gene matches. This CDR3 comprises 16 residues. Germline V gene lookup returns CDR1 LGHNA and CDR2 YNFKEQ. The CDR3 nucleotides are TGTGCCAGCAGCTATTCGGCGGGAGCGAGCACAGATACGCAGTATTTT. Its protein product is CASSYSAGASTDTQYF.

At least ten counts were recorded for this clonotype. The gene calls are TRBV20-1 and TRBJ2-7; D is unclear. The V gene lost 0 bases and the J gene lost 3 bases, with 9 bases spanning the gap. This CDR3 is 13 amino acids long. Germline CDR1 DFQATT, CDR2 SNEGSKA (reference sequence). The CDR3 loop is CSARDLGNYEQYF. The CDR3 bases are TGCAGTGCTAGAGATCTGGGAAACTACGAGCAGTACTTC.

The chain combines TRBV7-3 with TRBJ2-1; 11 bases agree with TRBD2. J was trimmed by 9 bases and V by 3 bases; bases with no gene match: 7. The CDR3 runs 15 residues. The germline V gene encodes CDR1 SGHTA and CDR2 FQGTGA. The CDR3 reads CASSLTSGTQGEQFF. The CDR3 coding sequence is TGTGCCAGCAGCTTGACTAGCGGGACTCAGGGTGAGCAGTTCTTC.

About this clonotype itself: This may stem from a read error, because a much larger clone lies one nucleotide away. The chain uses TRBV20-1 and TRBJ2-7; D possibly corresponds to TRBD1 (6 bases). The V end lost 2 bases, the J end lost 6 bases, and 17 bases lay between the germline ends. The CDR3 runs to 14 residues. The germline V gene has CDR1 DFQATT and CDR2 SNEGSKA (reference sequence). The CDR3 bases are TGCAGTGCTAGATCGGGCCCAGGGGCCTCCGAGCAGTACTTC. Its protein product is CSARSGPGASEQYF.

This clonotype was seen many times. The rearrangement joins TRBV19 to TRBJ2-1; maybe TRBD2 (6 bases). V dropped 3 bases and J dropped 7 bases, with 16 bases sitting between them. The CDR3 is made up of 15 amino acids. Per the germline V gene, CDR1 is LNHDA and CDR2 is SQIVND (reference sequence). This CDR3 reads CASSISGRRGNEQFF. The CDR3 region has the DNA TGTGCCAGTAGTATTAGCGGAAGACGGGGGAATGAGCAGTTCTTC.

This clonotype has a count of ten or more. The rearrangement uses TRBV5-1 and TRBJ1-2; TRBD1 matches 12 bases. J lost 0 bases, V lost 0 bases, and 3 bases had no gene match. Germline lookup yields CDR1 SGHRS and CDR2 YFSETQ. This CDR3 has 17 residues. The CDR3 reads CASSLGDRGRPNYGYTF. CDR3 sequence (DNA): TGCGCCAGCAGCTTGGGGGACAGGGGGCGGCCTAACTATGGCTACACCTTC. Full variable domain (remainder filled in from reference TRBV5-1 and TRBJ1-2): KAGVTQTPRYLIKTRGQQVTLSCSPISGHRSVSWYQQTPGQGLQFLFEYFSETQRNKGNFPGRFSGRQFSNSRSEMNVSTLELGDSALYLCASSLGDRGRPNYGYTFGSGTRLTVV.